Listed here are 7 T cell receptor beta chains from one sample, sequenced in a study of PD-1 blockade in mismatch repair-deficient tumors. Assay: immunoSEQ multiplex PCR; the TCRdb copy retains only in-frame clones and omits some. Of tens of thousands of clones in the sample, about 85% were seen once. This specimen was peripheral blood, taken 12 weeks after starting pembrolizumab. The receptors derive from an adult with mismatch repair-deficient cancer.

This sequence joins TRBV29-1 and TRBJ2-1; D unclear. V was trimmed by 0 bases and J by 3 bases, leaving 12 bases between them. The CDR3 length is 15 residues. CDR1 SQVTM and CDR2 ANQGSEA come from the germline V gene. CDR3 loop: CSVEESSTVYNEQFF. CDR3 DNA: TGCAGCGTTGAAGAAAGTTCGACCGTCTACAATGAGCAGTTCTTC.

The chain joins TRBV5-1 to TRBJ2-1, with D unresolved. Trimming took off 6 bases at V and 8 bases at J, with 18 bases between the two ends. The CDR3 is made up of 14 amino acids. From germline, CDR1 is SGHRS and CDR2 YFSETQ. DNA of the CDR3: TGCGCCAGCACCCTAGGACCGAACTTCGATGAGCAGTTCTTC. Translation: CASTLGPNFDEQFF.

The chain has TRBV2 and TRBJ1-4, with D possibly TRBD1 on 5 matching bases. V lost 8 bases, J lost 5 bases, and 15 bases lay in between. CDR1 is SNHLY and CDR2 is FYNNEI in the germline V gene. There are 14 residues in the CDR3. Written as DNA, the CDR3 is TGTGCCAGCGTGGGGTGGGGGACGAATGAAAAACTGTTTTTT. This codes for CASVGWGTNEKLFF.

The chain combines TRBV27 with TRBJ2-1, with 10 bases aligning to TRBD2. Germline-derived CDR1 and CDR2 are MNHEY and SMNVEV (reference sequence). Trimming removed 4 bases from V and 6 bases from J; junction bases left unmatched: 6. The CDR3 covers 15 residues. CDR3 bases: TGTGCCAGCAGTTCCCTAGCGGGAGCCGGCAATGAGCAGTTCTTC. It yields the protein CASSSLAGAGNEQFF.

The chain combines TRBV6-6 with TRBJ1-1; D ambiguous. V was pared by 4 bases and J by 2 bases, with 8 bases between. Germline V gene sequence: CDR1 MNHNY, CDR2 SVGAGI (reference sequence). The CDR3 totals 13 residues. The CDR3 is CASSSQINTEAFF. The CDR3 DNA is TGTGCCAGCAGTTCTCAGATTAACACTGAAGCTTTCTTT.

The chain carries TRBV7-3 and TRBJ1-2; weak D call: TRBD1 (5 bases). The CDR3 is made up of 15 amino acids. Germline V CDR1 and CDR2: SGHTA, FQGTGA. The V end was cut by 4 bases, the J end by 8 bases, with 20 bases between. CDR3 protein: CASSSQGAGVAGYTF. For the CDR3, the DNA is TGTGCCAGCAGCTCTCAAGGGGCTGGCGTGGCCGGCTACACCTTC. The variable domain in full, with the rest retrieved from reference TRBV7-3 and TRBJ1-2, is GAGVSQTPSNKVTEKGKYVELRCDPISGHTALYWYRQSLGQGPEFLIYFQGTGAADDSGLPNDRFFAVRPEGSVSTLKIQRTERGDSAVYLCASSSQGAGVAGYTFGSGTRLTVV.

This chain uses TRBV6-1 with TRBJ2-3, with 7 bases lining up with TRBD2. The V gene's germline CDR1 is MNHNS and CDR2 SASEGT. V was pared by 4 bases and J by 4 bases, with 5 bases of the junction left unmatched. The CDR3 is 14 residues long. Written as DNA, the CDR3 is TGTGCCAGCAGTGGCTCGACTAGCCCAGATACGCAGTATTTT. As protein: CASSGSTSPDTQYF.